Following are 5 T cell receptor beta chains from one sample sequenced in a study of OX40 agonist ivuxolimab in advanced cancers. Sequencing was performed with immunoSEQ multiplex PCR; in TCRdb, only in-frame clones are kept and a portion is missing. This repertoire shows tens of thousands of clones, 86% found once; its top ten account for more than 10%. The sequences come from CD4+ or CD8+ T cells sorted from blood, collected in a trial of the OX40 agonist ivuxolimab. The receptors stem from an adult with an advanced solid tumor such as melanoma, head and neck, liver or kidney cancer.

The chain couples TRBV6-1 to TRBJ2-1; TRBD1 might be the D (5 bases). Deletions cut 11 bases from V and 7 bases from J, with 18 bases between. The germline V gene encodes CDR1 MNHNS and CDR2 SASEGT. The CDR3 has 13 amino acids. The CDR3 protein is CALRRQGGNEQFF. The CDR3 nucleotides read TGTGCCCTACGACGGCAGGGTGGAAATGAGCAGTTCTTC.

This sequence joins TRBV4-1 and TRBJ2-5; D remains unclear. Germline CDR1 and CDR2: MGHRA and YSYEKL. The CDR3 contains 14 residues. Deletions cut 1 base from V and 7 bases from J, with 13 bases between. This CDR3 reads CASSQVLAMGTQYF. CDR3 in DNA: TGCGCCAGCAGCCAAGTGTTAGCCATGGGGACCCAGTACTTC.

V is TRBV27 and J is TRBJ1-1; the match to TRBD1 covers 11 bases. The germline V gene encodes CDR1 MNHEY and CDR2 SMNVEV (reference sequence). The CDR3 has 17 residues. With 7 bases clipped from V and 10 bases from J, the junction kept 20 bases outside the gene matches. The CDR3 region is CASTLGLPGQGVSPAFF. Here the CDR3 DNA reads TGTGCCAGCACCTTGGGATTACCGGGACAGGGGGTTTCCCCAGCTTTCTTT.

J is TRBJ1-5 and V is TRBV4-1; maybe TRBD1 (5 bases). The CDR3 has 16 residues. The V gene lost 0 bases and the J gene lost 2 bases, with 11 bases spanning the gap. Germline-derived CDR1 and CDR2 are MGHRA and YSYEKL. In DNA form, the CDR3 reads TGCGCCAGCAGCCAAGATAAACCAGGGCGCAATCAGCCCCAGCATTTT. It yields the protein CASSQDKPGRNQPQHF.

Only one count was recorded for this clone. The chain has TRBV19 and TRBJ2-1; 8 bases line up with TRBD2. V was pared by 7 bases and J by 4 bases, with 9 bases of the junction left unmatched. Germline CDR1 LNHDA, CDR2 SQIVND (reference sequence). CDR3 length equals 15 residues. The DNA for the CDR3 is TGTGCCAGTACCTCGGCGGCTAGCGGGTACAATGAGCAGTTCTTC. Residues: CASTSAASGYNEQFF.